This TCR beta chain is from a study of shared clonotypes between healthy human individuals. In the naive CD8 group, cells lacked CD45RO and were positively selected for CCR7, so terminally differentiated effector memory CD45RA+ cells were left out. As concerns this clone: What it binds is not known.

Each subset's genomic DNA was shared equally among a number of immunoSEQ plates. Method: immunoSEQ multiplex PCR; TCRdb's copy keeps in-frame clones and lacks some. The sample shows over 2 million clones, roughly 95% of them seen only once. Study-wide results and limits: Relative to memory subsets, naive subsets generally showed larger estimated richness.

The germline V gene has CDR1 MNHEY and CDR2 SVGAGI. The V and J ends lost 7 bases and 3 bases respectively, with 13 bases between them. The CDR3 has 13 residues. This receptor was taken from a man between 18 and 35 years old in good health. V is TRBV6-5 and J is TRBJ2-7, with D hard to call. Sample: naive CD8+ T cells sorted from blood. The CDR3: CASNPLEGYEQYF. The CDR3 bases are TGTGCCAGCAACCCCCTCGAAGGCTACGAGCAGTACTTC.